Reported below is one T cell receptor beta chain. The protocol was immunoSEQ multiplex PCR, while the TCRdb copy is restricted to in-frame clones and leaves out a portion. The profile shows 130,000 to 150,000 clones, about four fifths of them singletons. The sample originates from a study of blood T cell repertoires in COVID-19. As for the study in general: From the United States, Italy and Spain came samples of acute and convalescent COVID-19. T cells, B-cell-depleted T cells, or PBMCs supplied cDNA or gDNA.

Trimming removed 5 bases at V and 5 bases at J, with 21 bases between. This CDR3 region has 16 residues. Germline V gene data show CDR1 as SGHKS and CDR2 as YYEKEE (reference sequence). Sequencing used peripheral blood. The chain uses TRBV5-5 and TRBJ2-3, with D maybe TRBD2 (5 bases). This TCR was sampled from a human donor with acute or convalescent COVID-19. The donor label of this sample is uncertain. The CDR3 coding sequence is TGTGCCAGCAGAAGGGCGGCAGTCTTCGAGGGAGATACGCAGTATTTT. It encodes CASRRAAVFEGDTQYF.